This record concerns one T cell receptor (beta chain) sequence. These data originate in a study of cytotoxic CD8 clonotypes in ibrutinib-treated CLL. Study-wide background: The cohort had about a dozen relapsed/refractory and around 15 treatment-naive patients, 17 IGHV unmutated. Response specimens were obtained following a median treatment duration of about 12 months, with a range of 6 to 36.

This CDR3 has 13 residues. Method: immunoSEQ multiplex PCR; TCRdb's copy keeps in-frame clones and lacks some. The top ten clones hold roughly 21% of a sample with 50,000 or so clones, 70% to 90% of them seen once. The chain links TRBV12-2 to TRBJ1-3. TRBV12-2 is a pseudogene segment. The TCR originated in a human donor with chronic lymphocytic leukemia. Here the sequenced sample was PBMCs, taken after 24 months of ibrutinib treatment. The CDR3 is CASRFRVWKHHIF. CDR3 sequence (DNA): TGTGCAAGTCGCTTCAGAGTATGGAAACACCATATATTT.